A selection of T cell receptor beta chains follows, all from one sample in a study of blood T cell repertoires in COVID-19. Using immunoSEQ multiplex PCR, the repertoire was profiled, and TCRdb retains in-frame clones only, with some absent. The top ten clones hold roughly 25% of a sample with 40,000 to 50,000 clones, approximately 79% of them seen once. Input material: peripheral blood. The receptors shown here come from an older man with acute or convalescent COVID-19. Both conserved end residues are part of each CDR3. The D gene is left open where the match is weak. The size field is filled for only some rows; it gives once, few, many or a size class.

D gene	V gene	clone size	J gene	CDR3 DNA	CDR3 protein
TRBD2	TRBV6-5	NA	TRBJ2-1	TGTGCCAGCAGTTACATTAGGCTAGCGGGAGATGAGCAGTTCTTC	CASSYIRLAGDEQFF
TRBD1	TRBV7-4	NA	TRBJ1-4	TGTGCCAGCAGCCCCGTCCCGGGACAGGAAATTGCAACTAATGAAAAACTGTTTTTT	CASSPVPGQEIATNEKLFF
NA	TRBV4-1	NA	TRBJ1-6	TGCGCCAGCAGCCCGGAGGAACAGGGAACGGCTTCACCCCTCCACTTT	CASSPEEQGTASPLHF
TRBD1	TRBV11-2	once	TRBJ1-2	TGTGCCAGCAGCCCCGGGACAGGGGGCAGTGGCTACACCTTC	CASSPGTGGSGYTF
NA	TRBV6-1	NA	TRBJ1-2	TGTGCCAGCAGTGAATCGAACAGTAACTATGGCTACACCTTC	CASSESNSNYGYTF
TRBD1	TRBV28	NA	TRBJ1-3	TGTGCCAGCACGTCACGAATTACAGGGGGCTCTGGAAACACCATATATTTT	CASTSRITGGSGNTIYF
TRBD2	TRBV4-3	NA	TRBJ2-1	TGCGCCAGCAGCCAAGGGGGACTAGCGGGAGAGCGTGAGCAGTTCTTC	CASSQGGLAGEREQFF
TRBD1	TRBV4-1	few	TRBJ2-1	TGCGCCAGCTCGACCGGGACAGGGGCCTTGTGGCAGTTCTTC	CASSTGTGALWQFF
NA	TRBV19	NA	TRBJ2-4	TGTGCCAGTAGTACGTCTCTAGCCAAAAACATTCAGTACTTC	CASSTSLAKNIQYF
NA	TRBV5-8	few	TRBJ2-7	TGTGCCAGCAGCTTCCAATACGGCCAGGGGTTTTACGAGCAGTACTTC	CASSFQYGQGFYEQYF
NA	TRBV12-3/TRBV12-4	NA	TRBJ1-2	TGTGCCAGCAGGTCCCAGGGGCTGGATGGCTACACCTTC	CASRSQGLDGYTF
TRBD2	TRBV5-4	NA	TRBJ2-7	TGTGCCAGCAGCTTGGGGACTAGCGGGAGCTACGAGCAGTACTTC	CASSLGTSGSYEQYF
TRBD1	TRBV7-8	NA	TRBJ2-7	TGTGCCAGCAGCTTGACAGGGGGGTCCTACGAGCAGTACTTC	CASSLTGGSYEQYF
TRBD1	TRBV28	NA	TRBJ1-4	TGTGCCAGCAGTTCGGGACAGGGGTTTGAAAAACTGTTTTTT	CASSSGQGFEKLFF
TRBD1	TRBV2	NA	TRBJ1-4	TGTGCCAGCAGTCCCCTGACAGGGACTAATGAAAAACTGTTTTTT	CASSPLTGTNEKLFF
TRBD2	TRBV28	once	TRBJ2-1	TGTGCCAGCAGTGGGAATAGCGGGGGGCCTTACTCCTACAATGAGCAGTTCTTC	CASSGNSGGPYSYNEQFF
NA	TRBV6-5	NA	TRBJ1-5	TGTGCCAGCAGGGAGGGGTTTCAGCCCCAGCATTTT	CASREGFQPQHF
NA	TRBV18	NA	TRBJ2-5	TGTGCCAGCTCAATAGGAGACTACCAAGAGACCCAGTACTTC	CASSIGDYQETQYF
NA	TRBV7-8	many	TRBJ1-2	TGTGCCAGCAGCTTAGAAGGGGGTCTCTATGGCTACACCTTC	CASSLEGGLYGYTF
NA	TRBV18	few	TRBJ1-1	TGTGCCAGCTCCCCAGGACAGCTGAACACTGAAGCTTTCTTT	CASSPGQLNTEAFF
TRBD1	TRBV5-1	few	TRBJ1-6	TGCGCCAGCAGCTTTACAGGGGTAGCGTCACCCCTCCACTTT	CASSFTGVASPLHF
TRBD1	TRBV6-1	NA	TRBJ1-1	TGTGCCAGCAGTGAAGGACAGGGTTTGAACACTGAAGCTTTCTTT	CASSEGQGLNTEAFF
NA	TRBV5-5	once	TRBJ2-7	TGTGCCAGCAGCTCAACTCATACTTACGAGCAGTACTTC	CASSSTHTYEQYF
TRBD2	TRBV7-8	NA	TRBJ2-3	TGTGCCAGCAGCGGTTCTAGCGGGGGGGTGTCGGGCCAAGATACGCAGTATTTT	CASSGSSGGVSGQDTQYF
TRBD1	TRBV29-1	few	TRBJ1-2	TGCAGCGTTGGCGCAGGGGGGCGCCTTAACTATGGCTACACCTTC	CSVGAGGRLNYGYTF
TRBD1	TRBV6-5	NA	TRBJ1-2	TGTGCCAGCAGGGGACAGAGTAACTATGGCTACACCTTC	CASRGQSNYGYTF
TRBD1	TRBV7-8	NA	TRBJ2-3	TGTGCCACCAAAAGGGACAGGGGGGCCCATACGCAGTATTTT	CATKRDRGAHTQYF
NA	TRBV4-2	NA	TRBJ2-5	TGTGCCAGCAGCCAAGGGGGGGATTATGAGACCCAGTACTTC	CASSQGGDYETQYF
TRBD1	TRBV5-1	NA	TRBJ2-1	TGCGCCAGCAGCCCCGGACAGGGACGGTATGAGCAGTTCTTC	CASSPGQGRYEQFF
TRBD2	TRBV29-1	few	TRBJ2-5	TGCAGCGTCGGCGGTAGAGCGGGATGGGCCCAGTACTTC	CSVGGRAGWAQYF
TRBD1	TRBV7-9	NA	TRBJ2-1	TGTGCCAGCACGACAGGGGACAATGAGCAGTTCTTC	CASTTGDNEQFF
NA	TRBV21-1	many	TRBJ1-3	TGTGCCAGCAGCAAAGTTTTGACGGGGATTGGAAACACCATATATTTT	CASSKVLTGIGNTIYF
NA	TRBV29-1	NA	TRBJ1-1	TGCAGCGTTGTGAGGGGGGGTGAAGCTTTCTTT	CSVVRGGEAFF
TRBD2	TRBV11-2	once	TRBJ2-2	TGTGCCAGCAGCCAAATGGGACTAGCGGGGGGCCGGAGCACCGGGGAGCTGTTTTTT	CASSQMGLAGGRSTGELFF
TRBD1	TRBV29-1	NA	TRBJ1-4	TGCAGCGTTCAACAGGGGGCGAATGAAAAACTGTTTTTT	CSVQQGANEKLFF
TRBD1	TRBV3-1/TRBV3-2	NA	TRBJ1-2	TGTGCCAGCAGCCAAGGGTTACAGGGGGTCCTCTTC	CASSQGLQGVLF
TRBD1	TRBV5-1	NA	TRBJ2-2	TGCGCCAGCAGCTTAACAGGGGACACCGGGGAGCTGTTTTTT	CASSLTGDTGELFF
NA	TRBV19	NA	TRBJ2-7	TGTGCCAGTAGTATAGTTCAGGACTCCTACGAGCAGTACTTC	CASSIVQDSYEQYF
NA	TRBV18	NA	TRBJ2-2	TGTGCCAGCTCACGCGAAATGCCGGCCGGGGAGCTGTTTTTT	CASSREMPAGELFF